Following are 23 T cell receptor beta chains from one sample sequenced in a study of control samples from healthy donors and cancer patients. Assay: immunoSEQ multiplex PCR; the TCRdb copy retains only in-frame clones and omits some. The sample carries roughly 130,000 clones, around 93% recorded once. Sequenced input: blood. The receptors were sampled from a young man in good health.

Written as DNA, the CDR3 is TGTGCCAGCTCGCTTCTTACACAGTACCAAGAGACCCAGTACTTC. Amino acids: CASSLLTQYQETQYF. V and J are TRBV18 and TRBJ2-5; no reliable D call. V was shortened by 6 bases and J by 0 bases, with 14 bases between the two germline ends. There are 15 residues in the CDR3. The germline gives CDR1 KGHSH, CDR2 LQKENI.

The gene calls are TRBV5-4 and TRBJ1-6; D remains ambiguous. The length of the CDR3 is 12 residues. Germline V gives CDR1 SGHNT, CDR2 YYREEE (reference sequence). Trimming shortened V by 3 bases and J by 2 bases, and 0 bases separated the two germline ends. CDR3 nucleotides: TGTGCCAGCAGCTCCTATAATTCACCCCTCCACTTT. Its translation is CASSSYNSPLHF.

V is TRBV6-1 and J is TRBJ2-3; the match to TRBD1 covers 11 bases. Looked up from germline, CDR1 is MNHNS and CDR2 is SASEGT. This CDR3 is built from 17 residues. The ends lost 4 bases at V and 4 bases at J; junction bases unmatched: 10. Here the CDR3 DNA reads TGTGCCAGCAGTGTCTCACCGGGACAGGGGGGATCAGATACGCAGTATTTT. Protein product: CASSVSPGQGGSDTQYF.

The chain uses TRBV9 and TRBJ2-2; TRBD1 might be the D (6 bases). The V gene's germline CDR1 is SGDLS and CDR2 YYNGEE. Trimming took 1 base from V and 4 from J, leaving 8 bases between them. The CDR3 loop spans 14 amino acids. The CDR3 DNA is TGTGCCAGCAGCGTATCACAGGGCACCGGGGAGCTGTTTTTT. It specifies CASSVSQGTGELFF.

V and J are TRBV24-1 and TRBJ1-6, with D unclear. Per the germline V gene, CDR1 is KGHDR and CDR2 is SFDVKD. There are 15 residues in the CDR3. Trimming took off 4 bases at V and 0 bases at J, with 6 bases between the two ends. The CDR3 coding sequence is TGTGCCACCAGTGAGCAGGACTCCTATAATTCACCCCTCCACTTT. Its translation: CATSEQDSYNSPLHF.

Here the CDR3 DNA reads TGTGCCAGTAGTATAGTCCAGAACTATGGCTACACCTTC. Translated: CASSIVQNYGYTF. J is TRBJ1-2 and V is TRBV19; D gene ambiguous. Germline V lookup: CDR1 LNHDA, CDR2 SQIVND (reference sequence). The germline V and J ends were trimmed by 1 base and 2 bases, with 5 bases remaining between them. The CDR3 runs 13 residues.

The CDR3 region has the DNA TGTGCCAGCAGCCAACGGGTGCCCTACAGGGTACCCTACGAGCAGTACTTC. It codes for CASSQRVPYRVPYEQYF. This chain joins TRBV14 and TRBJ2-7, with a weak D call TRBD1 (6 bases). CDR1 is SGHDN, CDR2 FVKESK, per germline. This CDR3 is built from 17 residues. Between the trimmed V and J ends, which lost 2 bases and 2 bases, there was a span of 19 bases. Based on the CDR3 plus reference TRBV14 and TRBJ2-7, the full variable domain is EAGVTQFPSHSVIEKGQTVTLRCDPISGHDNLYWYRRVMGKEIKFLLHFVKESKQDESGMPNNRFLAERTGGTYSTLKVQPAELEDSGVYFCASSQRVPYRVPYEQYFGPGTRLTVT.

The V gene is TRBV4-2, the J gene TRBJ1-1; TRBD1 is a possible D gene (6 bases). V was cut by 0 bases and J by 8 bases, with 16 bases left in between. This CDR3 is 15 amino acids long. Germline V gives CDR1 LGHNA, CDR2 YNFKEQ. The CDR3 is CASSQEIGGVSEAFF. The CDR3 DNA reads TGTGCCAGCAGCCAAGAAATCGGGGGCGTGTCCGAAGCTTTCTTT.

This chain uses TRBV2 with TRBJ2-5, with D unresolved. Germline CDR1 SNHLY, CDR2 FYNNEI. V lost 7 bases, J lost 0 bases, and 12 bases lay in between. The CDR3 sequence is 14 residues long. The DNA for the CDR3 is TGTGCCAGCAAGGGTCTTACATACCAAGAGACCCAGTACTTC. Translating it yields CASKGLTYQETQYF.

The V gene is TRBV7-2, the J gene TRBJ2-5; 7 bases agree with TRBD1. CDR3 length: 14 residues. Germline assignment: CDR1 SGHTA and CDR2 FQGNSA. With 1 base clipped from V and 5 bases from J, the junction kept 4 bases outside the gene matches. DNA of the CDR3: TGTGCCAGCAGCTTAGGGGGACAGCTTGAGACCCAGTACTTC. Translation: CASSLGGQLETQYF.

The chain combines TRBV27 with TRBJ2-2; TRBD1 or TRBD2 may be the D gene (5 bases each). Trimming cost V 4 bases and J 1 base, with 7 bases left between them. The CDR3 is 14 residues long. Germline-derived CDR1 and CDR2 are MNHEY and SMNVEV (reference sequence). CDR3 in amino acids: CASSWDRNTGELFF. In DNA, the CDR3 is TGTGCCAGCAGTTGGGACCGGAACACCGGGGAGCTGTTTTTT.

The J gene is TRBJ2-3, the V gene TRBV6-2 or TRBV6-3; the match to TRBD2 covers 9 bases. The CDR3 contains 14 residues. V shed 5 bases and J 4 bases; nucleotides not matched to a gene: 4. Germline V gene lookup returns CDR1 MNHEY and CDR2 SVGEGT. The CDR3 DNA reads as TGTGCCAGCAGTCTGGGGACTAGCTCAGATACGCAGTATTTT. It yields the protein CASSLGTSSDTQYF.

The genes are TRBV6-2 or TRBV6-3 and TRBJ2-2; tentatively, D is TRBD1 (5 bases). The V end was cut by 5 bases, the J end by 1 base, with 11 bases between. The germline V gene encodes CDR1 MNHEY and CDR2 SVGEGT. This CDR3 has 15 amino acids. This chain's CDR3 is CASSGDRGNTGELFF. The CDR3 coding sequence is TGTGCCAGCAGTGGGGATAGGGGGAACACCGGGGAGCTGTTTTTT.

The V and J genes are TRBV12-5 and TRBJ2-7, with TRBD1 matching over 8 bases. The CDR3 runs 13 residues. V trimming: 4 bases; J trimming: 6 bases; junction bases outside the gene matches: 5. Germline V gene sequence: CDR1 LGHNT, CDR2 FRNRAP. The CDR3 DNA sequence: TGTGCTAGTGGTTCAGGGGGCGCGGTCGAGCAGTACTTC. It encodes CASGSGGAVEQYF. Combining the CDR3 with reference TRBV12-5 and TRBJ2-7 gives the whole variable domain DARVTQTPRHKVTEMGQEVTMRCQPILGHNTVFWYRQTMMQGLELLAYFRNRAPLDDSGMPKDRFSAEMPDATLATLKIQPSEPRDSAVYFCASGSGGAVEQYFGPGTRLTVT.

The chain links TRBV5-4 to TRBJ1-2, with 8 bases aligning to TRBD1. After removal of 5 bases from V and 5 bases from J, the junction contained 8 bases not matched to a gene. Per germline, CDR1 SGHNT and CDR2 YYREEE (reference sequence). The CDR3 has 14 residues. The CDR3 loop reads CASRPSGGWYGYTF. CDR3 sequence (DNA): TGTGCCAGCAGACCGTCAGGGGGCTGGTATGGCTACACCTTC.

The chain joins TRBV9 to TRBJ1-2; D may be TRBD1 (6 bases). V lost 4 bases and J lost 6, with 19 bases in between. The CDR3 consists of 15 residues. In germline, CDR1 is SGDLS, CDR2 YYNGEE. Here the CDR3 reads CASSQTGARSDGYTF. The CDR3, as DNA: TGTGCCAGCAGCCAGACGGGGGCGAGGTCGGATGGCTACACCTTC.

The chain links TRBV11-2 to TRBJ1-1; TRBD1 aligns across 7 bases. This CDR3 region has 14 residues. The J segment lost 0 bases and the V segment lost 7 bases, leaving 5 bases of the junction unmatched. Germline CDR1 and CDR2: SGHAT and FQNNGV. CDR3 sequence reads: CASTPGQMNTEAFF. In DNA form, the CDR3 reads TGTGCCAGCACCCCGGGACAGATGAACACTGAAGCTTTCTTT.

This chain connects TRBV2 to TRBJ2-1; D unclear. The ends were cut back, 3 bases at V and 0 bases at J, with 12 bases in the middle. Germline V gives CDR1 SNHLY, CDR2 FYNNEI. The CDR3 covers 16 residues. CDR3 sequence reads: CASSDQLTSSYNEQFF. CDR3 in DNA: TGTGCCAGCAGTGACCAACTGACGAGCTCCTACAATGAGCAGTTCTTC.

The chain employs TRBV12-5 and TRBJ1-6; 7 bases agree with TRBD1. Germline V gives CDR1 LGHNT, CDR2 FRNRAP. After removal of 2 bases from V and 0 bases from J, the junction contained 4 bases not matched to a gene. This CDR3 comprises 17 residues. The CDR3: CASGLRGQGSYNSPLHF. In DNA form, the CDR3 reads TGTGCTAGTGGTTTGAGGGGGCAGGGCTCCTATAATTCACCCCTCCACTTT.

The genes are TRBV7-8 and TRBJ1-2, with D perhaps matching TRBD1 (6 bases). With 3 bases removed from V and 9 bases from J, the gap between germline ends came to 17 bases. CDR3 length equals 14 residues. From germline, CDR1 is SGHVS and CDR2 FQNEAQ. The CDR3 DNA reads TGTGCCAGCAGCTTGATAAAACAGGGACGGCGCTACACCTTC. It specifies CASSLIKQGRRYTF.

J is TRBJ2-1 and V is TRBV5-5; D possibly corresponds to TRBD1 (6 bases). The germline V gene encodes CDR1 SGHKS and CDR2 YYEKEE (reference sequence). The CDR3 length is 14 residues. Trimming took 2 bases from V and 4 from J, leaving 10 bases between them. The CDR3 sequence is CASSFDRRYNEQFF. In DNA form, the CDR3 reads TGTGCCAGCAGCTTCGACAGGCGATACAATGAGCAGTTCTTC.

The gene calls are TRBV6-5 and TRBJ2-7; 7 positions match TRBD2. Looked up from germline, CDR1 is MNHEY and CDR2 is SVGAGI. V lost 2 bases and J lost 0; bases outside the gene matches: 7. This CDR3 has 16 amino acids. DNA of the CDR3: TGTGCCAGCAGTTACGGGATGGGAGGGAGCTCCTACGAGCAGTACTTC. Protein sequence: CASSYGMGGSSYEQYF.

The chain couples TRBV25-1 to TRBJ2-2; 7 bases match TRBD1. CDR1 is MGHDK and CDR2 is SYGVNS in the germline V gene. The CDR3 is made up of 14 amino acids. Trimming at V came to 4 bases and at J to 5 bases, leaving 4 bases not matched to a gene. The CDR3 sequence: CASSAFRGTGELFF. The CDR3 region has the DNA TGTGCCAGCAGTGCGTTCAGGGGGACCGGGGAGCTGTTTTTT.